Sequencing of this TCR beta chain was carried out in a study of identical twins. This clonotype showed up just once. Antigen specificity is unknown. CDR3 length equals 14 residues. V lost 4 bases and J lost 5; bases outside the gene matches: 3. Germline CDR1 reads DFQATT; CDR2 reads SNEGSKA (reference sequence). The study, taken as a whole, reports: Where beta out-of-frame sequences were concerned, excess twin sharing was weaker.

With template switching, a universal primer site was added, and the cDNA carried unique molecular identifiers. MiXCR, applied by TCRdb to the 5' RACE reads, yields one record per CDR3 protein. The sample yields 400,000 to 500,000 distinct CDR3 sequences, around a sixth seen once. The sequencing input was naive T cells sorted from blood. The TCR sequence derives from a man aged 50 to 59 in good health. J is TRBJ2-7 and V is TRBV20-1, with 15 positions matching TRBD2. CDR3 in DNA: TGCAGTGCTACCGGGACTAGCGGGAGGCACGAGCAGTACTTC. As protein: CSATGTSGRHEQYF.